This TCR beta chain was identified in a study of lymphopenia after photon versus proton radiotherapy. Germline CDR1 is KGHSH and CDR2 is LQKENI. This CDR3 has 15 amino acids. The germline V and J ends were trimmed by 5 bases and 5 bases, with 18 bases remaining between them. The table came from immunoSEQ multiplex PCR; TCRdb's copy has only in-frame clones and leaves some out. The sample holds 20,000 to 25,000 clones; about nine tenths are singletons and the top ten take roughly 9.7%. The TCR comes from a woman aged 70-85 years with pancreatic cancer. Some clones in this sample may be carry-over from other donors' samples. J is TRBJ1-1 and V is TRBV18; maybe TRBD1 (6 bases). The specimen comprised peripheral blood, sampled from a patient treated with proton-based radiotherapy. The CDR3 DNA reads TGTGCCAGCTCAGGCCTCGGGGAGGGACAAACTGAAGCTTTCTTT. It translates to CASSGLGEGQTEAFF.